This TCR beta chain was sequenced in a study of blood T cell repertoires in COVID-19. For the study at large: Nucleic acid was either cDNA or gDNA, and it came from T cells, B-cell-depleted T cells, or PBMCs.

Germline lookup yields CDR1 SGHTA and CDR2 FQGTGA. V dropped 5 bases and J dropped 0; count of bases not matched to a gene: 8. CDR3 length equals 16 residues. Profiling relied on immunoSEQ multiplex PCR, and the TCRdb table lists in-frame clones only, not all of them. The sample holds 100,000 to 150,000 clones, roughly 90% seen once. The chain carries TRBV7-3 and TRBJ1-1, with TRBD1 matching 8 bases. This clonotype was sampled from a man aged 55 to 70 with COVID-19, enrolled during active disease. Material for sequencing was peripheral blood. The CDR3, as DNA: TGTGCCAGCAGCCACCTGACAGGGGTATTGAACACTGAAGCTTTCTTT. It encodes CASSHLTGVLNTEAFF.